This T cell receptor beta chain came from a study of T cell changes during pregnancy in multiple sclerosis. As for this clone: At the DNA level, this CDR3 is encoded by other sequences in the same sample as well.

Using immunoSEQ multiplex PCR, the repertoire was profiled, and TCRdb retains in-frame clones only, with some absent. The sample shows more than 60,000 clones, approximately 91% of them seen only once. The CDR3 has 12 residues. The germline V gene has CDR1 SGHTA and CDR2 FQGNSA. Trimming pared 5 bases from V and 3 bases from J, leaving 5 bases between. This chain uses TRBV7-2 with TRBJ1-5; no definite D call. This receptor was obtained from a female donor with multiple sclerosis, enrolled in a pregnancy study. The sequencing here drew on peripheral blood, taken in the second trimester of pregnancy. CDR3 nucleotide sequence: TGTGCCAGCAGCCTCCCCAATCAGCCCCAGCATTTT. It is translated as CASSLPNQPQHF. The full variable domain, its missing parts supplied by reference TRBV7-2 and TRBJ1-5, is GAGVSQSPSNKVTEKGKDVELRCDPISGHTALYWYRQSLGQGLEFLIYFQGNSAPDKSGLPSDRFSAERTGGSVSTLTIQRTQQEDSAVYLCASSLPNQPQHFGDGTRLSIL.